These 25 T cell receptor beta chains came from one sample sequenced in a study of Ad26.COV2.S vaccination and SARS-CoV-2 variants. Treatment here: about 20 received Ad26.COV2.S at low or high dose, single or two shots; roughly five received placebo; per-sample allocation not given. Samples came from day 63 after the first vaccine or placebo injection. Clones were read by immunoSEQ multiplex PCR, and TCRdb kept only the in-frame ones, dropping some. The sample comprises roughly 500,000 clones, 75% to 90% of which are singletons, and 2% to 3% rests with the top ten. Here the sequenced sample was peripheral blood, taken in a trial of Ad26.COV2.S vaccine versus placebo. These receptors originate from a person between 18 and 60 years old who received the Ad26.COV2.S COVID-19 vaccine or a placebo.

The CDR3 DNA follows: TGTGCAAGCCCGCCGGGTGAGCGGGGGTGGTGCGAGCAGTACTTC. Translation: CASPPGERGWCEQYF. The chain joins TRBV12-2 to TRBJ2-7; the tabulated D call, TRBD2, remains unverified against the DNA. TRBV12-2 is assigned pseudogene status. This CDR3 is built from 15 residues.

The chain recombines TRBV6-6 with TRBJ2-6; TRBD1 matches at 11 bases. V shed 5 bases, J shed 6 bases, and the junction held 9 bases outside the gene matches. The CDR3 runs 17 residues. The germline CDR1 and CDR2 sequences are MNHNY and SVGAGI (reference sequence). In DNA, the CDR3 is TGTGCCAGCAGTCGGACAGGGGGCAGTTTTATGGCCAACGTCCTGACTTTC. Translated, it gives CASSRTGGSFMANVLTF.

This chain connects TRBV9 to TRBJ2-7; no clear D. CDR1 and CDR2 (germline): SGDLS, YYNGEE. The CDR3 is 15 amino acids. Trimming shortened V by 0 bases and J by 1 base, and 11 bases separated the two germline ends. The CDR3 here is CASSVAPTASYEQYF. CDR3 bases: TGTGCCAGCAGCGTAGCTCCGACGGCTTCCTACGAGCAGTACTTC.

Concerning this clone itself: The same CDR3 can be traced to other DNA sequences in this sample. The chain employs TRBV5-1 and TRBJ2-2, with 7 nucleotides matching TRBD1. The CDR3 runs 14 residues. V trimming: 1 base; J trimming: 5 bases; junction bases outside the gene matches: 2. Per the germline V gene, CDR1 is SGHRS and CDR2 is YFSETQ. CDR3 DNA: TGCGCCAGCAGCTTGCCAGGGGGAACCGGGGAGCTGTTTTTT. Its protein product is CASSLPGGTGELFF.

The V gene is TRBV5-1, the J gene TRBJ1-2, with 9 bases identical to TRBD1. Trimming at V came to 4 bases and at J to 4 bases, leaving 14 bases not matched to a gene. Per the germline V gene, CDR1 is SGHRS and CDR2 is YFSETQ. The length of the CDR3 is 17 residues. The CDR3 reads CASSPRGQGEKSYGYTF. The CDR3 bases are TGCGCCAGCAGCCCAAGGGGACAGGGAGAGAAGAGCTATGGCTACACCTTC.

This rearrangement joins TRBV9 to TRBJ2-1, with 10 positions matching TRBD1. J lost 4 bases, V lost 8 bases, and 6 bases had no gene match. Germline values: CDR1 SGDLS, CDR2 YYNGEE. The CDR3 covers 14 residues. This CDR3 reads CASTGTGAYNEQFF. The CDR3 DNA follows: TGTGCCAGTACCGGGACAGGGGCTTACAATGAGCAGTTCTTC.

This clone occurred a few times. The chain employs TRBV6-2 or TRBV6-3 and TRBJ2-2; 9 bases are a match to TRBD1. CDR3 size: 18 residues. Germline CDR1 is MNHEY and CDR2 is SVGEGT. The V gene end was trimmed by 4 bases and the J gene end by 1 base; junction bases not matched to a gene: 10. The chain's CDR3 is CASSFTVWTGVNTGELFF. For the CDR3, the DNA is TGTGCCAGCAGTTTTACGGTGTGGACAGGGGTGAACACCGGGGAGCTGTTTTTT.

The rearrangement joins TRBV3-1 (or the pseudogene TRBV3-2) to TRBJ2-7, with 8 bases lining up with TRBD1. The CDR3 runs to 16 residues. Germline lookup yields CDR1 LGHDT and CDR2 YNNKEL (reference sequence). The junction had 9 bases not matched to a gene; V was cut back by 1 base and J by 4 bases. In DNA form, the CDR3 reads TGTGCCAGCAGCCAAGGTGGGGCAGGGGGCTGGTACGAGCAGTACTTC. This sequence encodes CASSQGGAGGWYEQYF.

This clone was seen a handful of times. The chain links TRBV4-2 to TRBJ2-6, with unresolved D. The CDR3 has 16 residues. With 0 bases removed from V and 4 bases from J, the gap between germline ends came to 10 bases. Germline V lookup: CDR1 LGHNA, CDR2 YNFKEQ. CDR3 in amino acids: CASSQDAGSGANVLTF. The CDR3 bases are TGTGCCAGCAGCCAAGATGCAGGTTCCGGGGCCAACGTCCTGACTTTC.

The rearrangement uses TRBV27 and TRBJ2-5; weak D call: TRBD1 (5 bases). In germline, CDR1 is MNHEY, CDR2 SMNVEV (reference sequence). V dropped 2 bases and J dropped 3 bases, with 13 bases sitting between them. The CDR3 has 15 residues. The CDR3 DNA reads as TGTGCCAGCAGTTTAGGGGCCCGTCCCAAAGAGACCCAGTACTTC. Its translation: CASSLGARPKETQYF.

The V gene is TRBV11-3, the J gene TRBJ2-2; D gene uncertain. The germline gives CDR1 SGHNT, CDR2 YENEEA. V lost 0 bases and J 6 bases, leaving 8 bases between the germline ends. The CDR3 has 14 amino acids. The CDR3 nucleotides read TGTGCCAGCAGCTTAGACGGATCTGCCGGGGAGCTGTTTTTT. It is translated as CASSLDGSAGELFF.

Of note for this clone: The germline gene is not matched at one end of the junction; a read error may be the cause. The genes are TRBV18 and TRBJ2-4, with D hard to call. CDR1 and CDR2 from the germline V gene are KGHSH and LQKENI. The CDR3 totals 12 residues. The DNA of the CDR3 is TGTGCCAGCTCACCGGACGGGTTCATCCCTAACTTC. It is translated as CASSPDGFIPNF.

This clone appeared a single time. The DNA of the CDR3 is TGTGCCAGTAGTATGCAAGACTATACGCAGTATTTT. Protein sequence: CASSMQDYTQYF. The chain has TRBV19 and TRBJ2-3; D gene uncertain. This CDR3 region has 12 residues. V shed 3 bases and J shed 7 bases, with 8 bases lying between them. From germline, CDR1 is LNHDA and CDR2 SQIVND (reference sequence). The complete variable domain, with remaining parts taken from reference TRBV19 and TRBJ2-3, reads DGGITQSPKYLFRKEGQNVTLSCEQNLNHDAMYWYRQDPGQGLRLIYYSQIVNDFQKGDIAEGYSVSREKKESFPLTVTSAQKNPTAFYLCASSMQDYTQYFGPGTRLTVL.

This clone came up once. CDR3 DNA sequence: TGTGCCAGCAGCCAAGATGCGGGTGCCTCGATCGGGGCTTTCTTT. Protein sequence: CASSQDAGASIGAFF. V usage is TRBV3-1 (or the pseudogene TRBV3-2) and J usage is TRBJ1-1; D call uncertain. The CDR3 is made up of 15 amino acids. Trimming stripped 0 bases from V and 11 bases from J, with 19 bases between. Germline CDR1 LGHDT, CDR2 YNNKEL (reference sequence).

This chain uses TRBV2 with TRBJ1-1; D is unresolved. Germline V CDR1 and CDR2: SNHLY, FYNNEI. CDR3 size: 12 residues. The germline V and J ends were trimmed by 3 bases and 10 bases, with 12 bases remaining between them. The CDR3 nucleotides read TGTGCCAGCAGTGACGGGCGGCGGGGAGCTTTCTTT. Protein product: CASSDGRRGAFF.

This clone was observed a single time. The V call is TRBV5-1, the J call TRBJ2-7, with TRBD2 matching 14 bases. CDR1 is SGHRS and CDR2 is YFSETQ in the germline V gene. The CDR3 is 15 residues long. DNA for the CDR3: TGCGCCAGCAGCTCGGGACTAGCGGGGGCCTACGAACAGTACGTC. Its protein product is CASSSGLAGAYEQYV.

V is TRBV5-6 and J is TRBJ2-2, with TRBD2 matching over 10 bases. V lost 0 bases to trimming and J lost 7 bases; unmatched junction nucleotides: 6. Germline CDR1 reads SGHDT; CDR2 reads YYEEEE. CDR3 length equals 16 residues. This CDR3 reads CASSLDSGGAFGELFF. CDR3 DNA: TGTGCCAGCAGCTTGGACAGCGGGGGGGCCTTCGGGGAGCTGTTTTTT.

In DNA form, the CDR3 reads TGTGCCAGCAGCTTACGGGGACCGTCCTACGAGCAGTACTTC. It codes for CASSLRGPSYEQYF. V usage is TRBV7-9 and J usage is TRBJ2-7; D assignment may be TRBD1 or TRBD2 (5 bases each). The germline CDR1 and CDR2 sequences are SEHNR and FQNEAQ (reference sequence). CDR3 size: 14 residues. The ends were cut back, 2 bases at V and 1 base at J, with 9 bases in the middle.

The chain has TRBV18 and TRBJ2-1, with D perhaps given as TRBD1 or TRBD2 (5 bases each). In germline, CDR1 is KGHSH, CDR2 LQKENI. The CDR3 spans 14 residues. Trimming removed 3 bases at V and 7 bases at J, with 13 bases between. CDR3 region: CASSPPGPPNEQFF. The CDR3 DNA reads as TGTGCCAGCTCACCTCCGGGACCGCCGAATGAGCAGTTCTTC.

The table lists this clone with a few counts. V gene TRBV6-5 combines with J gene TRBJ1-1, with D tentatively TRBD1 (6 bases). V lost 5 bases and J lost 4, with 11 bases in between. Per the germline V gene, CDR1 is MNHEY and CDR2 is SVGAGI. The CDR3 is 13 residues long. CDR3: CASSKGVFTEAFF. The CDR3 DNA is TGTGCCAGCAGTAAGGGGGTATTCACTGAAGCTTTCTTT.

The chain joins TRBV7-2 to TRBJ2-4; no clear D. This CDR3 region has 13 residues. The germline V and J ends were trimmed by 1 base and 8 bases, with 9 bases remaining between them. Germline V lookup: CDR1 SGHTA, CDR2 FQGNSA. Here the CDR3 DNA reads TGTGCCAGCAGCTTAGGTTTGGCGGACATTCAGTACTTC. Its protein product is CASSLGLADIQYF.

The chain employs TRBV4-3 and TRBJ2-2, with 9 positions matching TRBD2. The J segment lost 7 bases and the V segment lost 4 bases, leaving 19 bases of the junction unmatched. Germline V gives CDR1 LGHNA, CDR2 YSLEER. The CDR3 covers 19 residues. The CDR3 DNA sequence: TGCGCCAGCAGCCCTGCTCAAGTCGAGCGGGGGGAGTTTGGCGGGGAGCTGTTTTTT. Its translation is CASSPAQVERGEFGGELFF.

V usage is TRBV11-2 and J usage is TRBJ1-1; possible D gene TRBD1, 5 bases. The CDR3 is 14 amino acids. The germline V and J ends were trimmed by 1 base and 5 bases, with 11 bases remaining between them. Per germline, CDR1 SGHAT and CDR2 FQNNGV. CDR3 bases: TGTGCCAGCAGCTTAGTCCGGCACAGGACTGAAGCTTTCTTT. This codes for CASSLVRHRTEAFF.

The rearrangement uses TRBV28 and TRBJ1-4, with D uncertain. The CDR3 length is 15 residues. V lost 3 bases, J lost 5 bases, and 13 bases lay in between. CDR1 is MDHEN, CDR2 SYDVKM, per germline. The chain's CDR3 is CASSFAGIRNEKLFF. CDR3 DNA sequence: TGTGCCAGCAGTTTCGCCGGGATCCGGAATGAAAAACTGTTTTTT. The whole variable domain, filled in from reference TRBV28 and TRBJ1-4, reads DVKVTQSSRYLVKRTGEKVFLECVQDMDHENMFWYRQDPGLGLRLIYFSYDVKMKEKGDIPEGYSVSREKKERFSLILESASTNQTSMYLCASSFAGIRNEKLFFGSGTQLSVL.

This rearrangement joins TRBV3-1 (or the pseudogene TRBV3-2) to TRBJ1-2, with 7 bases fitting TRBD1. This CDR3 region has 14 residues. J gave up 6 bases and V 1 base, and 5 bases lay outside the gene matches. Germline CDR1 reads LGHDT; CDR2 reads YNNKEL (reference sequence). CDR3 bases: TGTGCCAGCAGCCAAGGAGGGGGCGCGGATGGCTACACCTTC. Amino acid sequence: CASSQGGGADGYTF.